Each of the 5 T cell receptor beta chains below was sequenced from the same sample in a study of blood T cell repertoires in COVID-19. Using immunoSEQ multiplex PCR, the repertoire was profiled, and TCRdb retains in-frame clones only, with some absent. The sample includes fewer than 40,000 clones, 70% to 90% seen only once; the top ten take 13% to 15%. Sequenced sample: peripheral blood. The receptors stem from a human donor in a cohort sampled during active COVID-19.

This chain joins TRBV5-1 and TRBJ2-1, with TRBD2 identical over 16 bases. V shed 8 bases, J shed 7 bases, and the junction held 12 bases outside the gene matches. This CDR3 is 17 amino acids long. Germline CDR1 SGHRS, CDR2 YFSETQ. CDR3 bases: TGCGCCAGTCGAACCGGGACTAGCGGGGGGGCCCCAAATGAGCAGTTCTTC. Translation gives CASRTGTSGGAPNEQFF.

J is TRBJ2-3 and V is TRBV19; TRBD2 is a possible D gene (6 bases). The germline CDR1 and CDR2 sequences are LNHDA and SQIVND (reference sequence). V was shortened by 4 bases and J by 11 bases, with 10 bases between the two germline ends. CDR3 length: 11 amino acids. The CDR3 region is CASSSGARQYF. The CDR3 nucleotides are TGTGCCAGTAGTAGCGGGGCACGGCAGTATTTT.

This clone was found a few times. This chain joins TRBV5-6 and TRBJ1-6, with unresolved D. The CDR3 length is 15 residues. The germline V gene has CDR1 SGHDT and CDR2 YYEEEE. V gave up 0 bases and J gave up 0 bases, with 4 bases separating them. CDR3 sequence: CASSLDSSYNSPLHF. The DNA for the CDR3 is TGTGCCAGCAGCTTGGACAGCTCCTATAATTCACCCCTCCACTTT.

The gene calls are TRBV27 and TRBJ2-7, with 9 bases fitting TRBD1. After removal of 6 bases from V and 3 bases from J, the junction contained 3 bases not matched to a gene. Germline CDR1 MNHEY, CDR2 SMNVEV (reference sequence). The CDR3 is 13 amino acids. The CDR3 sequence: CASSGTGIYEQYF. The CDR3 nucleotides are TGTGCCAGCAGCGGGACAGGGATCTACGAGCAGTACTTC.

The CDR3: CASSPLNRGNTEAFF. The CDR3 DNA is TGTGCCAGCAGTCCTCTAAACAGGGGGAACACTGAAGCTTTCTTT. The genes are TRBV6-6 and TRBJ1-1; TRBD1 aligns across 7 bases. Germline CDR1 reads MNHNY; CDR2 reads SVGAGI (reference sequence). V was pared by 5 bases and J by 1 base, with 7 bases of the junction left unmatched. CDR3 length: 15 residues.